Listed below are T cell receptor beta chains from one sample, sequenced in a study of blood T cells in healthy people across ages. In TCRdb, the 5' RACE reads were re-called with MiXCR into one record per CDR3 protein. The sample records some 900,000 distinct CDR3 sequences, under 50% being singletons. Sequencing was performed on blood. The receptors were sampled from a man younger than 45 in good health. CDR3s include the opening cysteine and the closing phenylalanine or tryptophan. The order of the fields is CDR3 protein, CDR3 DNA, J gene, D gene, clone size, V gene. The D gene is left open where the match is weak. Size is stated for part of the rows, as once, few or many counts, or as a class when the clone is expanded.

CASRAKGAKNIQYF | TGTGCCAGCCGTGCGAAGGGAGCCAAAAACATTCAGTACTTC | TRBJ2-4 | NA | NA | TRBV27
CANSLEIATYEQYF | TGTGCCAACAGCTTAGAAATAGCTACGTACGAGCAGTACTTC | TRBJ2-7 | NA | NA | TRBV7-2
CASSSGVNEKLFF | TGTGCCAGCAGCTCTGGCGTAAACGAAAAACTGTTTTTT | TRBJ1-4 | NA | NA | TRBV7-2
CASSLGLAGIQETQYF | TGTGCCAGCAGCTTAGGACTGGCGGGGATACAAGAGACCCAGTACTTC | TRBJ2-5 | NA | NA | TRBV7-9
CASSPLRSGGHNEQFF | TGTGCCAGCAGTCCCTTGCGGTCGGGAGGCCACAATGAGCAGTTCTTC | TRBJ2-1 | TRBD2 | NA | TRBV2
CASSFMIGQGANEQYF | TGTGCCAGCAGTTTTATGATCGGACAGGGGGCGAACGAGCAGTACTTC | TRBJ2-7 | TRBD1 | NA | TRBV28
CSAREGPGDEQFF | TGCAGTGCTAGAGAAGGACCCGGCGATGAGCAGTTCTTC | TRBJ2-1 | NA | few | TRBV20-1
CSAQLGGWGGYTF | TGCAGTGCTCAGCTCGGGGGTTGGGGTGGCTACACCTTC | TRBJ1-2 | NA | NA | TRBV20-1
CASSLGSELYEQFF | TGTGCCAGCAGTTTAGGTTCGGAGTTATACGAGCAGTTCTTC | TRBJ2-1 | NA | NA | TRBV12-3/TRBV12-4
CSARAISNQPQHF | TGCAGTGCTAGGGCGATAAGCAATCAGCCCCAGCATTTT | TRBJ1-5 | NA | NA | TRBV20-1
CASSPGTPYDTQYF | TGTGCCAGCAGCCCCGGGACCCCGTATGATACGCAGTATTTT | TRBJ2-3 | NA | NA | TRBV2
CASSLRASIQYF | TGTGCCAGCAGTTTGCGGGCAAGCATTCAGTACTTC | TRBJ2-4 | NA | NA | TRBV27
CASSPNAGDNNEQFF | TGTGCCAGCAGCCCCAACGCCGGGGACAACAATGAGCAGTTCTTC | TRBJ2-1 | NA | NA | TRBV7-8
CASSYSGGRIGTTEAFF | TGTGCCAGCAGTTACTCAGGAGGGAGGATCGGAACGACTGAAGCTTTCTTT | TRBJ1-1 | NA | NA | TRBV6-5
CASTLTGFSHNEQYF | TGTGCCAGCACTCTGACAGGGTTCTCACACAATGAGCAGTACTTC | TRBJ2-7 | TRBD1 | NA | TRBV3-1
CASSLYQGSNQPQHF | TGTGCCAGCAGTTTATACCAGGGGAGCAATCAGCCCCAGCATTTT | TRBJ1-5 | NA | NA | TRBV27
CATSDIYTGQPQHF | TGTGCCACCAGTGACATTTATACAGGGCAGCCCCAGCATTTT | TRBJ1-5 | NA | many | TRBV24-1
CASSQDRGSYTF | TGCGCCAGCAGCCAAGATCGGGGGAGCTACACCTTC | TRBJ1-2 | NA | NA | TRBV4-1
CASSLAQSTYEQYF | TGTGCCAGCAGCTTAGCACAATCCACCTACGAGCAGTACTTC | TRBJ2-7 | NA | NA | TRBV7-2
CASSIAGANVLTF | TGTGCCAGCAGCATAGCTGGGGCCAACGTCCTGACTTTC | TRBJ2-6 | NA | medium-sized | TRBV16
CASQLGGYADTQYF | TGTGCCAGTCAACTCGGGGGTTACGCAGATACGCAGTATTTT | TRBJ2-3 | NA | once | TRBV4-2
CATSRDADSPLHF | TGTGCCACCAGCAGAGATGCGGATTCACCCCTCCACTTT | TRBJ1-6 | NA | NA | TRBV15
CASSQRELLSGANVLTF | TGTGCCAGCAGCCAGAGGGAGTTGCTCTCTGGGGCCAACGTCCTGACTTTC | TRBJ2-6 | NA | few | TRBV4-2
CAITDGRGGANEQFF | TGTGCCATCACTGACGGTCGCGGGGGGGCCAATGAGCAGTTCTTC | TRBJ2-1 | TRBD2 | NA | TRBV10-3
CASSQDLWQGGEKLFF | TGTGCCAGCAGCCAAGATCTTTGGCAGGGTGGTGAAAAACTGTTTTTT | TRBJ1-4 | NA | NA | TRBV4-2
CASSQASGGPDTQYF | TGCGCCAGCAGCCAAGCTTCGGGGGGTCCAGATACGCAGTATTTT | TRBJ2-3 | TRBD2 | NA | TRBV4-1
CASRKGQDNQPQHF | TGTGCCAGCAGGAAGGGACAGGACAATCAGCCCCAGCATTTT | TRBJ1-5 | TRBD1 | NA | TRBV6-5
CASSEPGQAREEQYF | TGTGCCAGCAGTGAGCCGGGACAGGCTCGAGAAGAGCAGTACTTC | TRBJ2-7 | TRBD1 | NA | TRBV25-1
CASGLALKDRGYGYTF | TGTGCTAGTGGTTTGGCATTAAAGGACAGGGGCTATGGCTACACCTTC | TRBJ1-2 | TRBD1 | few | TRBV12-5
CATSDGYSEQYF | TGTGCCACCAGTGACGGTTACAGCGAGCAGTACTTC | TRBJ2-7 | NA | many | TRBV24-1
CSATIGGNGNQPQHF | TGCAGTGCTACAATCGGGGGCAATGGCAATCAGCCCCAGCATTTT | TRBJ1-5 | NA | NA | TRBV20-1
CAISEASGQETQYF | TGTGCCATCAGTGAGGCGAGCGGGCAAGAGACCCAGTACTTC | TRBJ2-5 | NA | few | TRBV10-3
CASSQDWASGGARKTQYF | TGCGCCAGCAGCCAAGATTGGGCTAGCGGGGGGGCAAGAAAGACCCAGTACTTC | TRBJ2-5 | TRBD2 | NA | TRBV4-1
CASSSAGTRTNYGYTF | TGTGCCAGCAGCTCAGCCGGGACAAGAACAAACTATGGCTACACCTTC | TRBJ1-2 | NA | NA | TRBV7-2
CASSETSGGVDTQYF | TGTGCCAGCAGTGAAACTAGCGGGGGCGTAGATACGCAGTATTTT | TRBJ2-3 | TRBD2 | few | TRBV6-4